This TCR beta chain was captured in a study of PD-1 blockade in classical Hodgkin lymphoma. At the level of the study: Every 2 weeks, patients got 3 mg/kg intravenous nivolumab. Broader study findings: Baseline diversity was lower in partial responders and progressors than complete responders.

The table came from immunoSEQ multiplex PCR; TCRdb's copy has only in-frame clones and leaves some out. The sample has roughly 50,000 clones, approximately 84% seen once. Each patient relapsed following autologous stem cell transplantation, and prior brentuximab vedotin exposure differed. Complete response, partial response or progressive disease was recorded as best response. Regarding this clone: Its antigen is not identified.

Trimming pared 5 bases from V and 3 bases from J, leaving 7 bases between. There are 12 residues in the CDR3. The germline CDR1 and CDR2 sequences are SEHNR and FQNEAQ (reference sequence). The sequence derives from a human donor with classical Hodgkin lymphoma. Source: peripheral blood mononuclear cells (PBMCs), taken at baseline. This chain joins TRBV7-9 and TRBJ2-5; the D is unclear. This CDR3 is CASSATEETQYF. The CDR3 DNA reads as TGTGCCAGCAGCGCAACGGAAGAGACCCAGTACTTC.